The sequence of this TCR beta chain was determined in a study of blood T cell repertoires in COVID-19. Looked up from germline, CDR1 is SGHNT and CDR2 is YENEEA. V lost 3 bases and J lost 5; bases outside the gene matches: 3. The CDR3 contains 14 residues. Using immunoSEQ multiplex PCR, the repertoire was profiled, and TCRdb retains in-frame clones only, with some absent. Of roughly 290,000 clones listed, approximately 83% are singletons. The chain recombines TRBV11-3 with TRBJ1-5; 8 positions match TRBD1. The clonotype was recovered from a person aged 65-85 years with COVID-19, enrolled during active disease. Sample: peripheral blood. CDR3 sequence reads: CASSFYRGDQPQHF. Here the CDR3 DNA reads TGTGCCAGCAGCTTCTACAGGGGGGATCAGCCCCAGCATTTT.